Described below is a single TCR beta chain sequence and its context. These data belong to a study of blood T cells in healthy people across ages. The second PCR ran about 6 to 12 cycles with a sample-barcoded 5' primer and J-beta primers. Sequencing recovered at least 3 million CDR3-containing paired-end reads from each sample. TCRdb reanalysed the 5' RACE reads using MiXCR and keeps one entry per CDR3 protein. The data hold roughly 1.9 million distinct CDR3 sequences, with about two fifths observed a single time. This CDR3 has 13 residues. Germline CDR1 and CDR2: DFQATT and SNEGSKA (reference sequence). The V end lost 6 bases, the J end lost 1 base, and 13 bases lay between the germline ends.

Sequencing was performed on blood. This clonotype was sampled from a human donor in good health. The V and J genes are TRBV20-1 and TRBJ2-7; the D gene is possibly TRBD1 (6 bases). The chain's CDR3 is CSAGAGLSYEQYF. In DNA form, the CDR3 reads TGCAGTGCGGGGGCAGGTCTTTCCTACGAGCAGTACTTC.